A single sample is the source of the 5 T cell receptor beta chains below, sequenced in a study of T cell responses to AZD1222 COVID-19 vaccine. The assay was immunoSEQ multiplex PCR, and TCRdb's table has in-frame clones only and misses some. The sample consists of 150,000 to 200,000 clones, roughly 90% of them appearing once. Sample: peripheral blood, taken 28 days after the second AZD1222 dose. Receptors originate from an adult who received the AZD1222 COVID-19 vaccine.

The V and J genes are TRBV4-1 and TRBJ2-4; 9 nucleotides line up with TRBD2. The CDR3 sequence is 18 residues long. V shed 3 bases and J 4 bases; nucleotides not matched to a gene: 13. Germline assignment: CDR1 MGHRA and CDR2 YSYEKL. CDR3: CASSHDRQRLAVKNIQYF. CDR3 coding DNA: TGCGCCAGCAGCCATGACCGACAACGACTAGCGGTGAAAAACATTCAGTACTTC.

V usage is TRBV3-1 (or the pseudogene TRBV3-2) and J usage is TRBJ2-5; the D is unclear. V dropped 0 bases and J dropped 1 base, with 12 bases sitting between them. CDR1 is LGHDT and CDR2 is YNNKEL in the germline V gene (reference sequence). The CDR3 consists of 16 residues. For the CDR3, the DNA is TGTGCCAGCAGCCAAGACCCCTGGACGGTCCAAGAGACCCAGTACTTC. This translates into CASSQDPWTVQETQYF.

The gene calls are TRBV11-3 and TRBJ2-2; no firm D call. The length of the CDR3 is 12 residues. Germline V gives CDR1 SGHNT, CDR2 YENEEA. V dropped 0 bases and J dropped 8 bases, with 4 bases sitting between them. The CDR3 sequence is CASSLERGELFF. DNA of the CDR3: TGTGCCAGCAGCTTAGAGAGAGGGGAGCTGTTTTTT. Full variable domain (rest looked up from reference TRBV11-3 and TRBJ2-2): EAGVVQSPRYKIIEKKQPVAFWCNPISGHNTLYWYLQNLGQGPELLIRYENEEAVDDSQLPKDRFSAERLKGVDSTLKIQPAELGDSAVYLCASSLERGELFFGEGSRLTVL.

The chain has TRBV27 and TRBJ2-3; D possibly corresponds to TRBD2 (6 bases). Trimming took 5 bases from V and 4 from J, leaving 19 bases between them. CDR3 size: 16 residues. Germline lookup yields CDR1 MNHEY and CDR2 SMNVEV (reference sequence). In DNA, the CDR3 is TGTGCCAGCAGTCCGTCGGGACTGCCCCAGGCAGATACGCAGTATTTT. Its translation: CASSPSGLPQADTQYF.

The chain joins TRBV5-4 to TRBJ2-7, with D perhaps matching TRBD2 (6 bases). The length of the CDR3 is 14 residues. Germline CDR1 SGHNT, CDR2 YYREEE (reference sequence). Between the trimmed V and J ends, which lost 1 base and 6 bases, there was a span of 14 bases. CDR3 amino acids: CASSLSNRGGEQYF. The DNA for the CDR3 is TGTGCCAGCAGCTTGAGTAATAGGGGAGGCGAGCAGTACTTC.